The 21 T cell receptor beta chains listed next were all sequenced from one sample in a study of blood T cell repertoires in COVID-19. Sequenced by immunoSEQ multiplex PCR; TCRdb stores in-frame clones only, minus some. The sample has fewer than 400,000 clones, approximately 82% seen once. The sequenced sample consisted of peripheral blood. The source is a man aged 30 to 39 with active or convalescent COVID-19.

This clone was detected once. The chain carries TRBV6-2 or TRBV6-3 and TRBJ2-7, with TRBD1 matching 7 bases. Unmatched junction bases numbered 8, after V lost 2 bases and J lost 4 bases. The germline gives CDR1 MNHEY, CDR2 SVGEGT. The CDR3 contains 15 residues. CDR3: CASSYPRGTVYEQYF. The CDR3 DNA sequence: TGTGCCAGCAGTTACCCACGAGGGACAGTTTACGAGCAGTACTTC.

The chain couples TRBV25-1 to TRBJ2-7, with TRBD2 identical over 9 bases. CDR1 and CDR2 (germline): MGHDK, SYGVNS. The CDR3 is 12 residues long. The V segment lost 4 bases and the J segment 5 bases; nucleotides outside the gene matches: 0. Written as DNA, the CDR3 is TGTGCCAGCAGTGCTAGCGGGAACGAGCAGTACTTC. It codes for CASSASGNEQYF.

The J gene is TRBJ1-1, the V gene TRBV5-1; D perhaps matches TRBD1 (6 bases). The CDR3 extends over 14 amino acids. Trimming stripped 6 bases from V and 4 bases from J, with 16 bases between. Germline V gene lookup returns CDR1 SGHRS and CDR2 YFSETQ. CDR3 coding DNA: TGCGCCAGCAAGGCCCAGGGGTGGAGCACTGAAGCTTTCTTT. Translating it yields CASKAQGWSTEAFF.

J is TRBJ2-7 and V is TRBV28; 10 nucleotides agree with TRBD1. Germline CDR1 and CDR2: MDHEN and SYDVKM. The CDR3 totals 16 residues. The ends lost 2 bases at V and 6 bases at J; junction bases unmatched: 10. The CDR3 nucleotides read TGTGCCAGCAGTTTACGTTCGACAGGGGGCAGGAGCGAGCAGTACTTC. This sequence encodes CASSLRSTGGRSEQYF. The variable domain in full, completed from reference TRBV28 and TRBJ2-7, reads DVKVTQSSRYLVKRTGEKVFLECVQDMDHENMFWYRQDPGLGLRLIYFSYDVKMKEKGDIPEGYSVSREKKERFSLILESASTNQTSMYLCASSLRSTGGRSEQYFGPGTRLTVT.

This sequence joins TRBV4-3 and TRBJ1-4; tentatively, D is TRBD1 (5 bases). The germline V gene encodes CDR1 LGHNA and CDR2 YSLEER. The CDR3 extends over 16 amino acids. V was clipped by 3 bases and J by 8 bases, with 19 bases between them. CDR3 coding DNA: TGCGCCAGCAGCCAGTCCGGACAACGGGGAGGAGAAAAACTGTTTTTT. Residues: CASSQSGQRGGEKLFF.

V and J are TRBV14 and TRBJ2-7; D ambiguous. This CDR3 has 13 residues. V was clipped by 0 bases and J by 9 bases, with 12 bases between them. Germline CDR1 is SGHDN and CDR2 is FVKESK. In nucleotides, the CDR3 is TGTGCCAGCAGCCAAGATTTCATGGTCGGGCAGTACTTC. It encodes CASSQDFMVGQYF.

The chain carries TRBV15 and TRBJ2-7, with D possibly matching TRBD2 (5 bases). Germline lookup yields CDR1 LNHNV and CDR2 YYDKDF (reference sequence). There are 14 residues in the CDR3. Trimming stripped 0 bases from V and 2 bases from J, with 8 bases between. The CDR3 bases are TGTGCCACCAGCAGAGAAAGCGGTCCCTACGAGCAGTACTTC. Encoded protein: CATSRESGPYEQYF. Together with reference TRBV15 and TRBJ2-7, the CDR3 gives the full variable domain: DAMVIQNPRYQVTQFGKPVTLSCSQTLNHNVMYWYQQKSSQAPKLLFHYYDKDFNNEADTPDNFQSRRPNTSFCFLDIRSPGLGDTAMYLCATSRESGPYEQYFGPGTRLTVT.

This clone has a handful of counts. The V gene is TRBV6-5, the J gene TRBJ1-3, with D possibly matching TRBD1 (6 bases). Deletions cut 4 bases from V and 0 bases from J, with 13 bases between. CDR1 and CDR2 from the germline V gene are MNHEY and SVGAGI. The CDR3 spans 16 residues. In DNA, the CDR3 is TGTGCCAGCAGTTTCCTGACAGGAATCTCTGGAAACACCATATATTTT. It is translated as CASSFLTGISGNTIYF.

V is TRBV15 and J is TRBJ2-3; D perhaps matches TRBD1 (6 bases). CDR1 and CDR2 from the germline V gene are LNHNV and YYDKDF (reference sequence). V was shortened by 3 bases and J by 8 bases, with 21 bases between the two germline ends. CDR3 size: 16 residues. The CDR3 DNA follows: TGTGCCACCAGCAGCCTCTCATCGGGCCGACAGGCTACGCAGTATTTT. This encodes CATSSLSSGRQATQYF.

This rearrangement joins TRBV30 to TRBJ1-1; 10 bases are a match to TRBD1. Looked up from germline, CDR1 is GTSNPN and CDR2 is SVGIG (reference sequence). This CDR3 has 13 amino acids. Trimming at V came to 5 bases and at J to 4 bases, leaving 4 bases not matched to a gene. In nucleotides, the CDR3 is TGTGCCTGGGACAGGGGGCAGAGCACTGAAGCTTTCTTT. Translation gives CAWDRGQSTEAFF.

The rearrangement joins TRBV10-3 to TRBJ1-2; TRBD1 agrees at 7 bases. Germline V lookup: CDR1 ENHRY, CDR2 SYGVKD. With V trimmed by 6 bases and J by 3 bases, 7 bases remained unmatched. The CDR3 spans 14 residues. CDR3 sequence (DNA): TGTGCCATCAGACCAACAGGGGATTACTATGGCTACACCTTC. Translating gives CAIRPTGDYYGYTF.

The chain has TRBV24-1 and TRBJ2-2; 7 bases map to TRBD1. This CDR3 region has 16 residues. V dropped 3 bases and J dropped 6; count of bases not matched to a gene: 9. CDR1 and CDR2 (germline): KGHDR, SFDVKD. In DNA form, the CDR3 reads TGTGCCACCAGTGATCCAGACAGGGTGGGCGCCGGGGAGCTGTTTTTT. Amino acid sequence: CATSDPDRVGAGELFF.

The chain joins TRBV12-3 or TRBV12-4 to TRBJ2-1; 8 nucleotides line up with TRBD2. The V gene end was trimmed by 8 bases and the J gene end by 6 bases; junction bases not matched to a gene: 3. This CDR3 comprises 12 residues. CDR3: CASQRESNEQFF. The DNA for the CDR3 is TGTGCCAGCCAGCGGGAGAGCAATGAGCAGTTCTTC.

The chain carries TRBV5-5 and TRBJ2-2, with 12 bases lining up with TRBD2. Germline values: CDR1 SGHKS, CDR2 YYEKEE (reference sequence). The CDR3 contains 17 residues. Germline trimming cut 1 base from V and 5 bases from J; bases unmatched to any gene: 6. CDR3 region: CASSLSSGRAGTGELFF. The CDR3 DNA sequence: TGTGCCAGCAGCTTGTCTAGCGGGAGGGCGGGGACCGGGGAGCTGTTTTTT.

CDR3 coding DNA: TGTGCCACCAGTTGGACTAGCGGATCCTACGAGCAGTACTTC. Translating it yields CATSWTSGSYEQYF. This sequence joins TRBV15 and TRBJ2-7, with 10 bases matching TRBD2. J gave up 1 base and V 6 bases, and 3 bases lay outside the gene matches. The CDR3 spans 14 residues. Looked up from germline, CDR1 is LNHNV and CDR2 is YYDKDF (reference sequence).

This sequence joins TRBV18 and TRBJ2-1, with 10 bases matching TRBD2. The CDR3 length is 17 residues. The germline V gene has CDR1 KGHSH and CDR2 LQKENI. V shed 3 bases, J shed 5 bases, and the junction held 10 bases outside the gene matches. Here the CDR3 DNA reads TGTGCCAGCTCACCCGAGGCGACTAGCGGGTATAACAATGAGCAGTTCTTC. It is translated as CASSPEATSGYNNEQFF.

The gene calls are TRBV2 and TRBJ2-1; 11 bases map to TRBD2. Germline CDR1 reads SNHLY; CDR2 reads FYNNEI. V shed 6 bases, J shed 9 bases, and the junction held 16 bases outside the gene matches. The CDR3 sequence is 17 residues long. CDR3 protein: CASRALAGGPSSSEQFF. CDR3 coding DNA: TGTGCCAGCAGGGCCCTAGCGGGAGGACCTTCGTCGAGTGAGCAGTTCTTC.

The chain recombines TRBV30 with TRBJ2-5; tentatively, D is TRBD1 (5 bases). This CDR3 is built from 13 residues. Trimming left V 2 bases short and J 1 base short, with 8 bases between. The germline V gene encodes CDR1 GTSNPN and CDR2 SVGIG (reference sequence). CDR3 protein: CAWSRGSQETQYF. The CDR3 nucleotides read TGTGCCTGGAGTAGGGGCTCCCAAGAGACCCAGTACTTC.

The V and J genes are TRBV19 and TRBJ2-7; TRBD2 might be the D (5 bases). The CDR3 totals 11 residues. Germline CDR1 is LNHDA and CDR2 is SQIVND (reference sequence). V gave up 5 bases and J gave up 11 bases, with 13 bases separating them. The DNA for the CDR3 is TGTGCCAGTAGTCAGGACTCCCTGGAGTACTTC. It translates to CASSQDSLEYF.

This chain uses TRBV15 with TRBJ1-4; TRBD1 is a possible D gene (6 bases). Trimming left V 7 bases short and J 8 bases short, with 17 bases between. CDR3 length: 14 residues. From germline, CDR1 is LNHNV and CDR2 YYDKDF (reference sequence). The CDR3 loop is CATTPRDRTEKLFF. The CDR3 region has the DNA TGTGCCACCACTCCCCGCGACAGGACAGAAAAACTGTTTTTT. The entire variable domain, with the rest obtained from reference TRBV15 and TRBJ1-4, is as follows: DAMVIQNPRYQVTQFGKPVTLSCSQTLNHNVMYWYQQKSSQAPKLLFHYYDKDFNNEADTPDNFQSRRPNTSFCFLDIRSPGLGDTAMYLCATTPRDRTEKLFFGSGTQLSVL.

The chain has TRBV6-5 and TRBJ2-7, with 7 positions matching TRBD1. Trimming cost V 5 bases and J 2 bases; bases outside gene matches: 6. The CDR3 spans 14 residues. Germline CDR1 and CDR2: MNHEY and SVGAGI. CDR3 amino acids: CASSRDSLAYEQYF. In DNA form, the CDR3 reads TGTGCCAGCAGTCGGGACAGCCTCGCCTACGAGCAGTACTTC.